This TCR beta chain appears in the sequencing data of a study of PD-L1 blockade in urothelial cancer. Looking at the study overall: Blood analyses occurred 3 weeks (second dose) and 6 weeks post treatment start.

Time point meaning: pretreatment peripheral blood. Germline V lookup: CDR1 LGHNA, CDR2 YNFKEQ. The CDR3 extends over 18 amino acids. V was clipped by 0 bases and J by 1 base; unmatched bases: 12. Using immunoSEQ multiplex PCR, the repertoire was profiled, and TCRdb retains in-frame clones only, with some absent. This table has approximately 70,000 clones, 84% appearing once. Sequencing was performed on PBMCs, taken around atezolizumab (anti-PD-L1) treatment. The chain recombines TRBV4-2 with TRBJ2-7, with 7 bases aligning to TRBD2. The clonotype originates from a woman between 65 and 79 years old with urothelial cancer. The CDR3 DNA is TGTGCCAGCAGCCAAGATCCGCATGGGAGGGTTCAGTCCTACGAGCAGTACTTC. This translates into CASSQDPHGRVQSYEQYF.